The rows below give T cell receptor beta chains drawn from one sample of a study of chemoradiotherapy in HPV16-positive cancers. Using immunoSEQ multiplex PCR, the repertoire was profiled, and TCRdb retains in-frame clones only, with some absent. In the table there are around 620 clones, 89% of which are singletons. The sample consisted of tumor tissue, taken from a patient who underwent chemoradiotherapy. These TCRs come from a human donor with HPV-associated anogenital cancer. CDR3s include the opening cysteine and the closing phenylalanine or tryptophan. D genes are given only for firm matches. The size of a clone is reported for some rows only, either as once, few or many, or as a class for expanded clones.

13,TRBJ2-7,NA,TRBV6-4,TRBD1,CASSLETGYEQYF,TGTGCCAGCAGCCTAGAGACAGGGTACGAGCAGTACTTC
12,TRBJ2-7,once,TRBV7-6,NA,CASSLPRGEQYF,TGTGCCAGCAGCCTCCCCCGGGGAGAGCAGTACTTC
15,TRBJ1-6,once,TRBV6-5,TRBD1,CASRGQGSYNSPLHF,TGTGCCAGCAGGGGACAGGGATCCTATAATTCACCCCTCCACTTT
15,TRBJ1-4,few,TRBV9,TRBD1,CASSASTGDGEKLFF,TGTGCCAGCAGCGCTTCGACAGGGGATGGGGAAAAACTGTTTTTT
13,TRBJ1-2,NA,TRBV5-6,NA,CASSPGRNYGYTF,TGTGCCAGCAGCCCTGGACGGAATTATGGCTACACCTTC
16,TRBJ2-3,NA,TRBV7-2,TRBD2,CASSLLAGATPDTQYF,TGTGCCAGCAGCTTGTTAGCGGGGGCAACCCCAGATACGCAGTATTTT
13,TRBJ1-1,NA,TRBV11-1,NA,CASSRIMNTEAFF,TGTGCCAGCAGTCGTATCATGAACACTGAAGCTTTCTTT
19,TRBJ2-1,NA,TRBV18,TRBD2,CASSFRKDNRGTSGNEQFF,TGTGCCAGCTCGTTCCGAAAAGATAATCGGGGGACTAGCGGGAATGAGCAGTTCTTC
14,TRBJ2-2,NA,TRBV29-1,NA,CSAKQGSKPGELFF,TGCAGCGCTAAACAGGGATCGAAACCCGGGGAGCTGTTTTTT
14,TRBJ2-7,NA,TRBV28,TRBD1,CASRGPGQGYEQYF,TGTGCCAGCAGGGGCCCGGGACAGGGATACGAGCAGTACTTC
15,TRBJ2-2,NA,TRBV2,NA,CASSRQAMNTGELFF,TGTGCCAGCAGCAGACAGGCGATGAACACCGGGGAGCTGTTTTTT
15,TRBJ1-6,NA,TRBV18,NA,CASSPPGGNSSPLHF,TGTGCCAGCTCACCACCGGGAGGGAATTCTTCACCCCTCCACTTT
15,TRBJ2-5,NA,TRBV29-1,TRBD2,CSVFGLAGVQETQYF,TGCAGCGTTTTCGGACTAGCGGGGGTCCAAGAGACCCAGTACTTC
14,TRBJ1-2,NA,TRBV7-2,TRBD1,CASSTPGGFWGYTF,TGTGCCAGCAGCACACCAGGGGGCTTCTGGGGCTACACCTTC
17,TRBJ1-6,NA,TRBV9,NA,CASSVEGRQGRYSPLHF,TGTGCCAGCAGCGTAGAGGGTAGGCAGGGTCGTTATTCACCCCTCCACTTT
12,TRBJ2-3,NA,TRBV11-2,NA,CASSLIGDTQYF,TGTGCCAGCAGCTTAATCGGTGATACGCAGTATTTT
14,TRBJ2-7,NA,TRBV7-2,NA,CASSPARTIYEQYF,TGTGCCAGCAGCCCCGCAAGAACTATTTACGAGCAGTACTTC